This T cell receptor beta chain emerged from a study of T cell repertoires in cytomegalovirus infection. About the study: HLA-B-restricted CMV epitopes that are well studied were used alongside recently identified HLA-C-restricted ones. Carrying CMV and the relevant HLA type showed in public TCR beta signatures.

Whole-study findings and limits: Cumulative public TCR beta family frequency identified CMV carriers with the relevant HLA. The ex vivo response showed dominance by HLA-C-restricted CMV-specific TCR beta clonotypes.

The CDR3 is 15 residues long. CDR1 and CDR2 (germline): SNHLY, FYNNEI. Trimming cost V 4 bases and J 1 base; bases outside gene matches: 5. A single record per CDR3 protein comes from TCRdb applying MiXCR to the reads. The table records approximately 910,000 distinct CDR3 sequences, about 33% of them present only once. This clonotype was observed a handful of times. The antigen is unknown. This specimen was cultured CD8+ T cells from PBMCs, taken from culture after CMV antigen stimulation. This receptor was identified in a human donor in good health (CMV status not recorded). Some clones in this sample may be carry-over from other donors' samples. The chain carries TRBV2 and TRBJ1-1; 8 bases agree with TRBD1. This CDR3 reads CASSVWQGANTEAFF. The DNA for the CDR3 is TGTGCCAGCAGTGTTTGGCAGGGGGCGAACACTGAAGCTTTCTTT.